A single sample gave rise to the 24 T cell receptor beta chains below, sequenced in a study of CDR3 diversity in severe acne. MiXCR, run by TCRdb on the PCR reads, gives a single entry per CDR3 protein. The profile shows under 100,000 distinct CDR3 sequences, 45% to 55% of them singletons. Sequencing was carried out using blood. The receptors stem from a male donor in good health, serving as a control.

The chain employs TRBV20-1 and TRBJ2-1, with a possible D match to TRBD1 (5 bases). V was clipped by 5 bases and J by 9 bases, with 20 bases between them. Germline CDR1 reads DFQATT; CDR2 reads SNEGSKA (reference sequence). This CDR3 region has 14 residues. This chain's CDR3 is CSAPDSAGCGEQFF. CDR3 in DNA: TGCAGTGCTCCAGACAGCGCTGGGTGTGGTGAGCAGTTCTTC.

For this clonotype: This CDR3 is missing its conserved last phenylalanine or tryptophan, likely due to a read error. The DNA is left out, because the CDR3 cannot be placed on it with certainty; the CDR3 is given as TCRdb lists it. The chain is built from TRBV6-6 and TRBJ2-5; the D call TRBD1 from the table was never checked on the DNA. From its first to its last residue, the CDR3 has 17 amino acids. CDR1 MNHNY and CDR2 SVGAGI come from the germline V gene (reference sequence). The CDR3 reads CASSASPDRDYGYTFGS.

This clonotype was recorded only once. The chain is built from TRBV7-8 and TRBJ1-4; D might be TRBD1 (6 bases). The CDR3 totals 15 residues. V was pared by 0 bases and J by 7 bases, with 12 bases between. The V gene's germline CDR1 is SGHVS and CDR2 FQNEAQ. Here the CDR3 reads CASSLAAGDFEKLFF. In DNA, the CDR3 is TGTGCCAGCAGCTTAGCAGCAGGGGATTTTGAAAAACTGTTTTTT. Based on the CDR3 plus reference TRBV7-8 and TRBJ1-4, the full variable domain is GAGVSQSPRYKVAKRGQDVALRCDPISGHVSLFWYQQALGQGPEFLTYFQNEAQLDKSGLPSDRFFAERPEGSVSTLKIQRTQQEDSAVYLCASSLAAGDFEKLFFGSGTQLSVL.

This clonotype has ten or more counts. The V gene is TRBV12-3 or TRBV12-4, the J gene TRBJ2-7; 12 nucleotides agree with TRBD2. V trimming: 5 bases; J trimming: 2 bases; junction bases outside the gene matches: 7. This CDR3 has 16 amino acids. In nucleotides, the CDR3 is TGTGCCAGCAGTCTCTGGACTAGCGGGGCCCCCTACGAGCAGTACTTC. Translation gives CASSLWTSGAPYEQYF.

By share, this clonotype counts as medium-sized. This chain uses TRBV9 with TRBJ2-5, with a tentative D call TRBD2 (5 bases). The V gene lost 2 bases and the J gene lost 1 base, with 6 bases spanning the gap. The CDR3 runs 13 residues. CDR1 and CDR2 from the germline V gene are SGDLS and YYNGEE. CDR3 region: CASSVGIQETQYF. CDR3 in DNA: TGTGCCAGCAGCGTCGGGATCCAAGAGACCCAGTACTTC.

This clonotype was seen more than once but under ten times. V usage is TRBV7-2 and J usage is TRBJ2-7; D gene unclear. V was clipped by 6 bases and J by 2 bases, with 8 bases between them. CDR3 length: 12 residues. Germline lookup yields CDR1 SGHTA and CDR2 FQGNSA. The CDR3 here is CASSYSPYEQYF. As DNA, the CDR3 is TGTGCCAGCAGTTATTCCCCCTACGAGCAGTACTTC. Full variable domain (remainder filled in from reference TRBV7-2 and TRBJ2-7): GAGVSQSPSNKVTEKGKDVELRCDPISGHTALYWYRQSLGQGLEFLIYFQGNSAPDKSGLPSDRFSAERTGGSVSTLTIQRTQQEDSAVYLCASSYSPYEQYFGPGTRLTVT.

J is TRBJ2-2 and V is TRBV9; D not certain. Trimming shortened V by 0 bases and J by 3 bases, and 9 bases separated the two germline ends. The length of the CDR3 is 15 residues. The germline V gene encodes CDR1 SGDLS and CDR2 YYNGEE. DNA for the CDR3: TGTGCCAGCAGCGTAGCTTGGCCTGACACCGGGGAGCTGTTTTTT. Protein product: CASSVAWPDTGELFF.

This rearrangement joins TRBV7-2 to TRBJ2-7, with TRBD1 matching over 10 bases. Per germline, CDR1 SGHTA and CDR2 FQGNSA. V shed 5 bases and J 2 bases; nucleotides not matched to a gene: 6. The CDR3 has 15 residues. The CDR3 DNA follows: TGTGCCAGCAGCCCCGGGACAGGGGAACCCTACGAGCAGTACTTC. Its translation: CASSPGTGEPYEQYF.

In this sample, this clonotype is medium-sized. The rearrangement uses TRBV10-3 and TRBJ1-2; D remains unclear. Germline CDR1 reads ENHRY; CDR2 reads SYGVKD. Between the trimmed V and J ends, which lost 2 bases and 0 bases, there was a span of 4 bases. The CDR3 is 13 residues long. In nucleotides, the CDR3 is TGTGCCATCAGTGAGAATCCTAACTATGGCTACACCTTC. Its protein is CAISENPNYGYTF.

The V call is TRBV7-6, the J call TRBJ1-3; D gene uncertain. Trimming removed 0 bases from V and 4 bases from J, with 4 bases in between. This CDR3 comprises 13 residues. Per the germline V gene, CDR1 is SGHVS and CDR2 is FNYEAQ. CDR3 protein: CASSLAWGNTIYF. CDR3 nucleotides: TGTGCCAGCAGCTTAGCTTGGGGAAACACCATATATTTT.

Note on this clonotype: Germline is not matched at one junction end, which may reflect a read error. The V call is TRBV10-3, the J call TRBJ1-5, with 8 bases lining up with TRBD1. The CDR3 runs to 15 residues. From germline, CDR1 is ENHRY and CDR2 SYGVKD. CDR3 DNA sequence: TGTGCCAGCAGTTACTTTGACAGGGGTCGTCAGCCCCAGCATTTT. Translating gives CASSYFDRGRQPQHF.

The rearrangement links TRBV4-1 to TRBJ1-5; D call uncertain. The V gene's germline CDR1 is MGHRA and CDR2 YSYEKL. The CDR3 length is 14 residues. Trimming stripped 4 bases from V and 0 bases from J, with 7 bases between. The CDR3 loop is CASSLGSSNQPQHF. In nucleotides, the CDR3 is TGCGCCAGCAGCCTCGGATCTAGCAATCAGCCCCAGCATTTT.

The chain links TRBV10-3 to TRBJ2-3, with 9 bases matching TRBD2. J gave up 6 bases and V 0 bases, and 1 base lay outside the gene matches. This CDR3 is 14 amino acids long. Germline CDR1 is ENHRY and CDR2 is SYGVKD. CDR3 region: CAISESLAGDTQYF. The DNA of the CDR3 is TGTGCCATCAGTGAGTCTCTAGCGGGGGATACGCAGTATTTT.

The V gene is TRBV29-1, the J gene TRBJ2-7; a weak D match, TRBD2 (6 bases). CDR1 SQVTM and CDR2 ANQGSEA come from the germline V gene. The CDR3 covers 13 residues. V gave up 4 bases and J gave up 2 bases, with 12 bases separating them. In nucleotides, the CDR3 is TGCAGCGTTGCAGCGGGTATGACCTACGAGCAGTACTTC. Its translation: CSVAAGMTYEQYF.

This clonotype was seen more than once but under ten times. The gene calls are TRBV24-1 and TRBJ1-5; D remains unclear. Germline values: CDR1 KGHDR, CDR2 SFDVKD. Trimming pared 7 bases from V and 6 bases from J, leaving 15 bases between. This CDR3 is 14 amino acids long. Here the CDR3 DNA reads TGTGCCACCAGGGGCCCGTTTGAGAGTCAGCCCCAGCATTTT. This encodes CATRGPFESQPQHF.

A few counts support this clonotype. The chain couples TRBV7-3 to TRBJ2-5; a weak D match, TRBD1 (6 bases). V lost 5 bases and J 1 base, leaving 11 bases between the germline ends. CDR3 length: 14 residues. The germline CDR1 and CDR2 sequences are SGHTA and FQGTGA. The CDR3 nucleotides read TGTGCCAGCAGCCTGTCAGGGGTCCAAGAGACCCAGTACTTC. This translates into CASSLSGVQETQYF. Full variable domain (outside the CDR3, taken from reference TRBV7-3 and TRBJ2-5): GAGVSQTPSNKVTEKGKYVELRCDPISGHTALYWYRQSLGQGPEFLIYFQGTGAADDSGLPNDRFFAVRPEGSVSTLKIQRTERGDSAVYLCASSLSGVQETQYFGPGTRLLVL.

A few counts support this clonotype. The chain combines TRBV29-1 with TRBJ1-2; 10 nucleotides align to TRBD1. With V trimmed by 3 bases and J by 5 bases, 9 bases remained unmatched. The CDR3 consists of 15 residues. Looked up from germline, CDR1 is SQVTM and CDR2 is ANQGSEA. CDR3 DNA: TGCAGCGTTGATCTCCGGACAGGGGGGAGGTATGGCTACACCTTC. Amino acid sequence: CSVDLRTGGRYGYTF.

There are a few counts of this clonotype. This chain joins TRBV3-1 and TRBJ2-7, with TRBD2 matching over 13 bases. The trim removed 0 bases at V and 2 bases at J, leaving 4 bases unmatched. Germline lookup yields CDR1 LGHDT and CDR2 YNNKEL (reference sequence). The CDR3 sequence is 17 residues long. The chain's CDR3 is CASSQDWGLAGTYEQYF. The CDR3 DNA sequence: TGTGCCAGCAGCCAAGATTGGGGACTAGCGGGAACCTACGAGCAGTACTTC.

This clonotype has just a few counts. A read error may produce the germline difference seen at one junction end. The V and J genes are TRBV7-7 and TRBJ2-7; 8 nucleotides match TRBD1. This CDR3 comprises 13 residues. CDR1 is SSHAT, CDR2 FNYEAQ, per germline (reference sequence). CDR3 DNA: TGTGCTAGCAGCTTAGACAGGGGCGACGAGCAGTACTTC. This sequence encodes CASSLDRGDEQYF.

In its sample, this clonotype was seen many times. CDR3 nucleotide sequence: TGCAGCGTGGGAGAGACAGGGTTGAGCAATCAGCCCCAGCATTTT. This codes for CSVGETGLSNQPQHF. The J gene is TRBJ1-5, the V gene TRBV29-1, with 7 bases aligning to TRBD1. This CDR3 has 15 amino acids. Trimming removed 6 bases from V and 1 base from J; junction bases left unmatched: 9. In germline, CDR1 is SQVTM, CDR2 ANQGSEA.

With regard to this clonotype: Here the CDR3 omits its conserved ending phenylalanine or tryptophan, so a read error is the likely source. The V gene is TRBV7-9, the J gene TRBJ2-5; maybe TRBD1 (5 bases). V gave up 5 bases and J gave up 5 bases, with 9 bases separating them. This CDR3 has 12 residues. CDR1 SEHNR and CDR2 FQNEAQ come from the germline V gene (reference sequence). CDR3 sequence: CASSPGRETQYL. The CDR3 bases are TGTGCCAGCAGCCCAGGGCGGGAGACCCAGTACCTC.

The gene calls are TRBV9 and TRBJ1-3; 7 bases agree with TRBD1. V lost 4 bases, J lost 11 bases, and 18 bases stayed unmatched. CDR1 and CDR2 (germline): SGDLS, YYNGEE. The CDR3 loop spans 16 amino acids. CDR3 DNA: TGTGCCAGCAGCCCAACCACGACAGGGCATGGGAACGCCATATATTTT. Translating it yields CASSPTTTGHGNAIYF.

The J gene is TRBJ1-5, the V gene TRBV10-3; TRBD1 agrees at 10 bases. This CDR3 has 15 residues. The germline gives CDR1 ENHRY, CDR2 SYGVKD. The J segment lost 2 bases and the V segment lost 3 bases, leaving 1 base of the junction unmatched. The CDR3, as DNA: TGTGCCATCAGTGAAGGGACAGGGGGCAATCAGCCCCAGCATTTT. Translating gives CAISEGTGGNQPQHF.

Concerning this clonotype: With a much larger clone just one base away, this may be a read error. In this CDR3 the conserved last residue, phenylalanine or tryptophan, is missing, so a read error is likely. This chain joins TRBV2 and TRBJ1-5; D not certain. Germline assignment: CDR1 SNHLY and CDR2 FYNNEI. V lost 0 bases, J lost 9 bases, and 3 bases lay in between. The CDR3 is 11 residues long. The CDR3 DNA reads TGTGCCAGCAGTGAAGCGGGGCCCCAGCATCTT. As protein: CASSEAGPQHL.